Listed below are T cell receptor beta chains from one sample, sequenced in a study of T cell responses to AZD1222 COVID-19 vaccine. The repertoire was sequenced with immunoSEQ multiplex PCR; TCRdb's copy has only in-frame clones and lacks some. The table records approximately 100,000 clones, roughly nine tenths of them present only once. Sample: peripheral blood, taken on day 0 of AZD1222 vaccination. The receptors derive from an adult in good health. Both conserved end residues are part of each CDR3.

V,J,CDR3
TRBV2,TRBJ2-4,CASRPRLAGGPLAKNIQYF
TRBV5-1,TRBJ2-1,CASSLSISHNEQFF
TRBV7-9,TRBJ2-5,CASSLQSSETQYF
TRBV19,TRBJ1-3,CASRRAGTSGNTIYF
TRBV28,TRBJ1-2,CASRRGANYGYTF
TRBV3-1/TRBV3-2,TRBJ1-5,CASSLSSVSNQPQHF
TRBV18,TRBJ2-2,CASSPRSGINTGELFF
TRBV5-4,TRBJ2-5,CASSFKGGWETQYF
TRBV5-5,TRBJ1-5,CASRLTPSGQGNQPQHF
TRBV6-5,TRBJ1-6,CASSLTGGSYNSPLHF
TRBV7-9,TRBJ2-2,CASSSRDRMTGELFF
TRBV7-8,TRBJ1-6,CASSLASGSPLHF
TRBV18,TRBJ2-3,CASSLGGVDTQYF
TRBV5-8,TRBJ1-2,CASSFRPRGYTF
TRBV10-2,TRBJ1-5,CASSDRTNGAQHF
TRBV5-1,TRBJ1-5,CASSLGPGQPQHF
TRBV7-6,TRBJ1-2,CASSLDSRHSGGANYGYTF
TRBV4-2,TRBJ2-3,CASSQGVSGATDTQYF
TRBV19,TRBJ2-1,CASSIRPTSNYNEQFF
TRBV18,TRBJ1-3,CASSPNGGNTIYF
TRBV6-5,TRBJ1-3,CASSLDPGGNTIYF
TRBV28,TRBJ2-5,CASSSFRTGETQYF
TRBV21-1,TRBJ1-6,CASKGQGAVTLHF
TRBV29-1,TRBJ1-5,CSVGEGDQPQHF
TRBV6-6,TRBJ1-1,CASSFVPGQGSEAFF
TRBV27,TRBJ2-1,CASSSNGLVYNEQFF
TRBV7-3,TRBJ1-5,CASSSGPGQPQHF
TRBV28,TRBJ1-1,CASSIQVGMNTEAFF
TRBV7-8,TRBJ1-2,CASSLASGTTAVYYGYTF
TRBV6-5,TRBJ1-3,CASTRPSGSTIYF
TRBV16,TRBJ1-2,CASSQSPYGYTF
TRBV19,TRBJ2-1,CASSLQGEAQREQFF
TRBV18,TRBJ2-7,CASSPGLTYEQYF
TRBV5-1,TRBJ2-3,CASSLALAGGADTQYF
TRBV7-9,TRBJ1-5,CASSFDSNQPQHF
TRBV28,TRBJ2-1,CASSLRRSSGTTSSYNEQFF
TRBV12-3/TRBV12-4,TRBJ1-6,CAGRTVKNSPLHF
TRBV7-3,TRBJ2-3,CASSLGLTDTQYF
TRBV7-9,TRBJ1-2,CASSFRGARGYTF
TRBV7-2,TRBJ2-3,CASSFGPTDTQYF
TRBV5-1,TRBJ1-1,CASSLQGLGEAFF
TRBV5-1,TRBJ2-2,CASSLVAGEGTGELFF
TRBV30,TRBJ2-2,CAWGLWGSTGELFF
TRBV11-2,TRBJ2-1,CASRGTEQFF
TRBV7-2,TRBJ2-4,CASSLGWGTQNIQYF
TRBV5-1,TRBJ2-3,CASSLDPFTDTQYF
TRBV27,TRBJ2-1,CASSLGGMSRWFF
TRBV10-3,TRBJ1-1,CAIRGGSGSGDTEAFF
TRBV6-5,TRBJ1-5,CASRPGAGQPQHF
TRBV27,TRBJ1-6,CASSSQGARSPLHF
TRBV4-1,TRBJ1-4,CASSPIRGEKLFF
TRBV10-1,TRBJ2-7,CASSKGLAGVPYEQYF
TRBV19,TRBJ2-1,CASTSTSGLYNEQFF